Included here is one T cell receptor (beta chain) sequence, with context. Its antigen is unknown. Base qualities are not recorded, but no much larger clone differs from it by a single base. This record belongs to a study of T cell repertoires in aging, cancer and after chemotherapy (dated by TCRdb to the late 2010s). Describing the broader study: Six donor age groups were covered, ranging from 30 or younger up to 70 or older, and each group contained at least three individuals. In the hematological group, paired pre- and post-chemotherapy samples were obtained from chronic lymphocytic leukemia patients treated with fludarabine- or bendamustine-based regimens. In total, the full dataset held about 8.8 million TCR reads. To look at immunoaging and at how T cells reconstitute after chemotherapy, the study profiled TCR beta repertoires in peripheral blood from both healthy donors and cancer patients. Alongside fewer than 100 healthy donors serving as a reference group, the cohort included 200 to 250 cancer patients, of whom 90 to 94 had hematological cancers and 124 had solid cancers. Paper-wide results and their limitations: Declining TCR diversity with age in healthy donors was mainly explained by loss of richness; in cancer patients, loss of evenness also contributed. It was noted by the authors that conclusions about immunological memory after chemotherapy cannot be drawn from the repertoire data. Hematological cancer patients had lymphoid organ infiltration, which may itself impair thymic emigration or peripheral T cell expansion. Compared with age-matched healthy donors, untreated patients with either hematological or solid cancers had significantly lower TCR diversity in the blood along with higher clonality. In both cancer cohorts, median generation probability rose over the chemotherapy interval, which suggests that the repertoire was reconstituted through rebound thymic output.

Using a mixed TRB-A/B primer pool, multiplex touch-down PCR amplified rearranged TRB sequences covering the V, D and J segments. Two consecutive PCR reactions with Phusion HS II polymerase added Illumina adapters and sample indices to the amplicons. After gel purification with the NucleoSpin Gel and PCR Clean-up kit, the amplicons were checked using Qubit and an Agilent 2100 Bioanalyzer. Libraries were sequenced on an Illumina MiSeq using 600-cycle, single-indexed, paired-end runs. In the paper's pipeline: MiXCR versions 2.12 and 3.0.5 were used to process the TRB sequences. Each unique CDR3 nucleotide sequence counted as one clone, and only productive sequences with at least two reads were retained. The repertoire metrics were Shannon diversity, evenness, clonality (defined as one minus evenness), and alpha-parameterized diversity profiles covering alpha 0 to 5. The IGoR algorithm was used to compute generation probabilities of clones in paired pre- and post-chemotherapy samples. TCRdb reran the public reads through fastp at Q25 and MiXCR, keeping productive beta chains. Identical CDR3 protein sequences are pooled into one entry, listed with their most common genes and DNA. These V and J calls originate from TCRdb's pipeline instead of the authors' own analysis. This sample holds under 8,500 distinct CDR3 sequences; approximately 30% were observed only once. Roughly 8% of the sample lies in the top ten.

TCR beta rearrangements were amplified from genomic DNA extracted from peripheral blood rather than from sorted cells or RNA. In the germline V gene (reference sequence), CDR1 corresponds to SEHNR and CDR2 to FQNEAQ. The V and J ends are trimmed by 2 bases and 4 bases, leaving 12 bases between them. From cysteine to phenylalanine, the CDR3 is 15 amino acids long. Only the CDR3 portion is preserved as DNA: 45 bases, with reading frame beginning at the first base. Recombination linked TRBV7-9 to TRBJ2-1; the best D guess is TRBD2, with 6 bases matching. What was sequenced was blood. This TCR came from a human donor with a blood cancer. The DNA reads TGTGCCAGCAGCTTAACGGCGGGACGATACAATGAGCAGTTCTTC. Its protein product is CASSLTAGRYNEQFF.